The 23 T cell receptor beta chains below all came from one sample that was sequenced in a study of cytomegalovirus exposure and HLA in healthy donors. Only in-frame clones appear in the TCRdb table, and some are missing; sequencing was by immunoSEQ multiplex PCR. Counted here are around 150,000 clones, approximately 96% occurring once; the ten biggest clones make up about 0.89%. The sample consisted of PBMCs. Every receptor here comes from a woman under 30 in good health and CMV-seronegative.

V is TRBV4-3 and J is TRBJ2-1, with TRBD2 identical over 12 bases. The CDR3 covers 16 residues. Trimming took 2 bases from V and 8 from J; bases not matched to a gene: 7. Germline CDR1 is LGHNA and CDR2 is YSLEER. In DNA form, the CDR3 reads TGCGCCAGCAGCCAATCTCTAGCGGGGGGGCCCCATGAGCAGTTCTTC. This translates into CASSQSLAGGPHEQFF.

The chain is built from TRBV6-5 and TRBJ2-7, with D perhaps TRBD1 (6 bases). Trimming stripped 5 bases from V and 0 bases from J, with 11 bases between. Per germline, CDR1 MNHEY and CDR2 SVGAGI. This CDR3 is 14 amino acids long. This chain's CDR3 is CASSHQGGSYEQYF. CDR3 nucleotides: TGTGCCAGCAGTCATCAAGGGGGCTCCTACGAGCAGTACTTC.

V usage is TRBV6-1 and J usage is TRBJ2-1; 7 bases agree with TRBD1. Germline V CDR1 and CDR2: MNHNS, SASEGT. The J segment lost 7 bases and the V segment lost 9 bases, leaving 6 bases of the junction unmatched. This CDR3 has 12 amino acids. The CDR3 sequence is CASSDRRNEQFF. The CDR3 DNA reads as TGTGCCAGTTCGGACAGGCGAAATGAGCAGTTCTTC.

Remarks on this clone: The same CDR3 can be traced to other DNA sequences in this sample. The rearrangement links TRBV18 to TRBJ2-7; D may be TRBD2 (6 bases). CDR3 length equals 13 residues. V was clipped by 2 bases and J by 3 bases, with 8 bases between them. Germline V gene data show CDR1 as KGHSH and CDR2 as LQKENI. The DNA for the CDR3 is TGTGCCAGCTCACCATCGCGGGACTACGAGCAGTACTTC. It translates to CASSPSRDYEQYF.

The J gene is TRBJ2-5, the V gene TRBV7-9; no firm D call. The V gene's germline CDR1 is SEHNR and CDR2 FQNEAQ (reference sequence). The V end lost 4 bases, the J end lost 2 bases, and 5 bases lay between the germline ends. This CDR3 is 12 amino acids long. The CDR3 protein is CASSSRQETQYF. DNA of the CDR3: TGTGCCAGCAGCTCGCGTCAAGAGACCCAGTACTTC.

This chain joins TRBV7-9 and TRBJ2-3; 8 bases agree with TRBD1. This CDR3 region has 13 residues. V shed 5 bases and J 6 bases; nucleotides not matched to a gene: 4. CDR1 is SEHNR and CDR2 is FQNEAQ in the germline V gene (reference sequence). The CDR3 protein is CASSRQGLDTQYF. The CDR3 bases are TGTGCCAGCAGCCGACAGGGGCTGGATACGCAGTATTTT.

J is TRBJ2-7 and V is TRBV6-1; D might be TRBD2 (6 bases). The germline V and J ends were trimmed by 7 bases and 9 bases, with 19 bases remaining between them. Germline V gene lookup returns CDR1 MNHNS and CDR2 SASEGT. There are 13 residues in the CDR3. The CDR3 region is CASTSGGFARQYF. CDR3 DNA sequence: TGTGCCAGCACCTCTGGGGGGTTTGCGAGGCAGTACTTC.

V usage is TRBV15 and J usage is TRBJ2-7; the match to TRBD1 covers 9 bases. Germline V gene sequence: CDR1 LNHNV, CDR2 YYDKDF (reference sequence). J was trimmed by 6 bases and V by 5 bases; bases with no gene match: 8. The CDR3 is 14 amino acids. The CDR3 spells CATSLDRGVREQYF. The CDR3 DNA reads as TGTGCCACCAGCCTCGACAGGGGGGTTCGCGAGCAGTACTTC.

The chain carries TRBV19 and TRBJ2-3, with TRBD1 as a possible D gene (5 bases). V lost 5 bases, J lost 4 bases, and 10 bases lay in between. CDR3 length equals 13 residues. CDR1 is LNHDA and CDR2 is SQIVND in the germline V gene (reference sequence). CDR3 bases: TGTGCCAGTAGTGTTTCAGGGTCAGATACGCAGTATTTT. Its translation: CASSVSGSDTQYF.

The rearrangement links TRBV9 to TRBJ1-1, with D perhaps matching TRBD1 (6 bases). V was shortened by 4 bases and J by 4 bases, with 8 bases between the two germline ends. This CDR3 is built from 12 residues. The germline V gene encodes CDR1 SGDLS and CDR2 YYNGEE. The CDR3 reads CASSSRGTEAFF. CDR3 DNA: TGTGCCAGCAGCTCCAGGGGCACTGAAGCTTTCTTT.

The V and J genes are TRBV5-6 and TRBJ1-2; D is undetermined. CDR3 length equals 15 residues. Germline CDR1 SGHDT, CDR2 YYEEEE. Trimming took 4 bases from V and 8 from J, leaving 21 bases between them. The CDR3 sequence is CASSPRTGLVRGYTF. The CDR3, as DNA: TGTGCCAGCAGCCCTAGGACGGGGTTAGTACGAGGCTACACCTTC.

The chain recombines TRBV14 with TRBJ2-5, with TRBD1 identical over 9 bases. CDR3 length: 17 amino acids. V gave up 3 bases and J gave up 0 bases; unmatched junction bases: 8. The germline V gene encodes CDR1 SGHDN and CDR2 FVKESK. CDR3 nucleotide sequence: TGTGCCAGCAGCCATCCATGGACAGGGGTTAACCAAGAGACCCAGTACTTC. This encodes CASSHPWTGVNQETQYF.

The chain combines TRBV5-6 with TRBJ2-1; 10 nucleotides align to TRBD2. V gave up 4 bases and J gave up 0 bases; unmatched junction bases: 4. Looked up from germline, CDR1 is SGHDT and CDR2 is YYEEEE. The CDR3 sequence is 16 residues long. The CDR3 sequence: CASSPASGSSYNEQFF. CDR3 nucleotides: TGTGCCAGCAGCCCGGCTAGCGGGAGCTCCTACAATGAGCAGTTCTTC.

The chain links TRBV2 to TRBJ2-3; unclear D gene. V was trimmed by 2 bases and J by 0 bases, leaving 6 bases between them. The CDR3 runs to 14 residues. The germline V gene has CDR1 SNHLY and CDR2 FYNNEI. CDR3 nucleotide sequence: TGTGCCAGCAGTGAATCGACTAGCACAGATACGCAGTATTTT. Protein sequence: CASSESTSTDTQYF.

The rearrangement links TRBV7-9 to TRBJ2-3, with 9 bases that match TRBD1. This CDR3 has 16 residues. Per the germline V gene, CDR1 is SEHNR and CDR2 is FQNEAQ (reference sequence). V was clipped by 5 bases and J by 3 bases; unmatched bases: 9. CDR3 bases: TGTGCCAGCAGCCCCGGGGACAGGGTAGTAACAGATACGCAGTATTTT. It specifies CASSPGDRVVTDTQYF.

The V gene is TRBV11-2, the J gene TRBJ2-1; TRBD2 matches 8 bases. The CDR3 is made up of 15 amino acids. Looked up from germline, CDR1 is SGHAT and CDR2 is FQNNGV. Losses at the gene ends were 1 base for V and 6 bases for J; bases not matched to a gene: 5. CDR3 DNA sequence: TGTGCCAGCAGCTTAGGAGCGGGGGAGCTCAATGAGCAGTTCTTC. Its translation is CASSLGAGELNEQFF.

The V gene is TRBV5-1, the J gene TRBJ2-1; 10 bases are shared with TRBD1. CDR1 and CDR2 (germline): SGHRS, YFSETQ. This CDR3 is 15 amino acids long. V lost 2 bases to trimming and J lost 7 bases; unmatched junction nucleotides: 6. CDR3 nucleotides: TGCGCCAGCAGCTTTCGGACAGGGGGTCGGAATGAGCAGTTCTTC. This translates into CASSFRTGGRNEQFF.

The chain combines TRBV6-1 with TRBJ1-6; 8 nucleotides line up with TRBD1. V was pared by 6 bases and J by 10 bases, with 8 bases of the junction left unmatched. Germline V gives CDR1 MNHNS, CDR2 SASEGT. This CDR3 contains 14 residues. The CDR3 nucleotides read TGTGCCAGCAGGCAACAGGGGGTTAGCTCACCCCTCCACTTT. Its protein product is CASRQQGVSSPLHF.

The gene calls are TRBV6-5 and TRBJ1-2; D is unresolved. This CDR3 has 16 residues. V was cut by 1 base and J by 6 bases, with 18 bases left in between. The V gene's germline CDR1 is MNHEY and CDR2 SVGAGI. The CDR3, as DNA: TGTGCCAGCAGTTACTACCTCGGACTGGGTAATGATGGCTACACCTTC. It yields the protein CASSYYLGLGNDGYTF.

V is TRBV6-5 and J is TRBJ1-2; no firm D call. This CDR3 region has 13 residues. Trimming removed 0 bases at V and 2 bases at J, with 4 bases between. Germline V gene sequence: CDR1 MNHEY, CDR2 SVGAGI. The CDR3: CASSYSENYGYTF. CDR3 bases: TGTGCCAGCAGTTACTCCGAGAACTATGGCTACACCTTC.

The CDR3 nucleotides are TGTGCCAGCAGCCAAACGGACAGGGGACCTGAAAAACTGTTTTTT. Its protein is CASSQTDRGPEKLFF. This chain links TRBV4-2 with TRBJ1-4, with 9 bases fitting TRBD1. V trimming: 2 bases; J trimming: 7 bases; junction bases outside the gene matches: 5. Germline CDR1 is LGHNA and CDR2 is YNFKEQ. This CDR3 spans 15 amino acids.

The chain combines TRBV6-6 with TRBJ1-2, with TRBD1 identical over 9 bases. This CDR3 comprises 14 residues. J gave up 7 bases and V 5 bases, and 8 bases lay outside the gene matches. Germline V gene lookup returns CDR1 MNHNY and CDR2 SVGAGI (reference sequence). CDR3 residues: CASSKLQGAGGYTF. The CDR3 coding sequence is TGTGCCAGCAGTAAACTACAGGGGGCGGGTGGCTACACCTTC.

The gene calls are TRBV7-3 and TRBJ2-5, with D tentatively TRBD2 (5 bases). CDR1 and CDR2 from the germline V gene are SGHTA and FQGTGA. The CDR3 is 13 amino acids. With 2 bases removed from V and 5 bases from J, the gap between germline ends came to 9 bases. CDR3 region: CASSLSPGETQYF. For the CDR3, the DNA is TGTGCCAGCAGCTTATCCCCGGGGGAGACCCAGTACTTC.